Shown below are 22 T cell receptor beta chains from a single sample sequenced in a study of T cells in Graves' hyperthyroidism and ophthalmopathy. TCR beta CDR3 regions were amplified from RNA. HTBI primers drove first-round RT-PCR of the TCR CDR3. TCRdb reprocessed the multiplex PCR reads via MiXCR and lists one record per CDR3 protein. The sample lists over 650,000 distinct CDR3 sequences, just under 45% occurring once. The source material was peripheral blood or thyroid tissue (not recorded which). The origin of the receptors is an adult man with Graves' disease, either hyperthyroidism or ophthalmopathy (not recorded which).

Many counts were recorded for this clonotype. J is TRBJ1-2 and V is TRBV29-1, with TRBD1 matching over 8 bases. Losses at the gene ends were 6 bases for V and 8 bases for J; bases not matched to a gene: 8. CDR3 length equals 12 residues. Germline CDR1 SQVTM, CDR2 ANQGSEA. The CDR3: CSVAHRQGGYTF. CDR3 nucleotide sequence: TGCAGCGTCGCGCATCGACAGGGGGGCTACACCTTC.

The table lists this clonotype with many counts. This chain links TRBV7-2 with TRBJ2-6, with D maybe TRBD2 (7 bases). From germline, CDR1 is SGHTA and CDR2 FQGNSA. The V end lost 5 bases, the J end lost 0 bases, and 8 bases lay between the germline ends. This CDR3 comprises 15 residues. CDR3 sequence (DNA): TGTGCCAGCAGCAGGGGGGGCTCTGGGGCCAACGTCCTGACTTTC. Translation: CASSRGGSGANVLTF.

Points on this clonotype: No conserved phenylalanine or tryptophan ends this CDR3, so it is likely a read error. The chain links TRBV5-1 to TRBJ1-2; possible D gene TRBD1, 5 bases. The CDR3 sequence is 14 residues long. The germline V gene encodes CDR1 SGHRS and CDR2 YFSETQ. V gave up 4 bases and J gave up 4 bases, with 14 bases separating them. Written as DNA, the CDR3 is TGCGCCAGCAGCCGTAACGACAGATTCTATGGCTACACCCTC. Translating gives CASSRNDRFYGYTL.

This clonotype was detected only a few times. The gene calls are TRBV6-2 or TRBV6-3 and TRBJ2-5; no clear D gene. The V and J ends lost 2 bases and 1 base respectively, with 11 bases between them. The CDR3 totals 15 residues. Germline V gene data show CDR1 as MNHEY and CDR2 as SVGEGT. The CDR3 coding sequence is TGTGCCAGCAGTTACCTTGGCCAAGCCCAAGAGACCCAGTACTTC. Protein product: CASSYLGQAQETQYF.

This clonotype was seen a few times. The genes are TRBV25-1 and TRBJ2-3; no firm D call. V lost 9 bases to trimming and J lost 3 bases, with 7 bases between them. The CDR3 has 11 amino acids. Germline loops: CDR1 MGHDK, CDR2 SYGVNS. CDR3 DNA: TGTGCCAGTTTAGGGACAGATACGCAGTATTTT. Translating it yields CASLGTDTQYF.

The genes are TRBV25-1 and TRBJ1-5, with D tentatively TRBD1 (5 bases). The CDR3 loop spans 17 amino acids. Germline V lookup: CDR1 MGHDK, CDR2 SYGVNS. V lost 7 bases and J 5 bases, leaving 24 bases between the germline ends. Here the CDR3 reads CASILGPGGDGHQPQHF. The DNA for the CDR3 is TGTGCCAGCATCTTGGGTCCTGGGGGGGATGGCCATCAGCCCCAGCATTTT.

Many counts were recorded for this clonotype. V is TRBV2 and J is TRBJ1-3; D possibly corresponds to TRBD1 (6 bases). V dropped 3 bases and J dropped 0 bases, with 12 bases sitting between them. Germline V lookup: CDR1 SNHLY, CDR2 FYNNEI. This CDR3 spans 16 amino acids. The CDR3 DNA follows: TGTGCCAGCAGTGAGCAGGGGATGGGCTCTGGAAACACCATATATTTT. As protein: CASSEQGMGSGNTIYF. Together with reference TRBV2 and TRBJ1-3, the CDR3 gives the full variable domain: EPEVTQTPSHQVTQMGQEVILRCVPISNHLYFYWYRQILGQKVEFLVSFYNNEISEKSEIFDDQFSVERPDGSNFTLKIRSTKLEDSAMYFCASSEQGMGSGNTIYFGEGSWLTVV.

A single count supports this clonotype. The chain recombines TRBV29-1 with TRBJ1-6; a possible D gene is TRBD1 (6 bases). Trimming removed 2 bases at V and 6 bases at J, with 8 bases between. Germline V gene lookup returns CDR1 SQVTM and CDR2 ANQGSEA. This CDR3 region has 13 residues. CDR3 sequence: CSVERDTNSPLHF. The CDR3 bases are TGCAGCGTTGAACGGGACACTAATTCACCCCTCCACTTT.

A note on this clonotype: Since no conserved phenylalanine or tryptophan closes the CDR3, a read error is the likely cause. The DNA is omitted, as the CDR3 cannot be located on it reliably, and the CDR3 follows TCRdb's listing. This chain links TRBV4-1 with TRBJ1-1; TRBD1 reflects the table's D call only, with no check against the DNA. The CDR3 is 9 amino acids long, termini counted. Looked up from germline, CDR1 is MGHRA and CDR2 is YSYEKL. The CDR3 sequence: CASSSDLGA.

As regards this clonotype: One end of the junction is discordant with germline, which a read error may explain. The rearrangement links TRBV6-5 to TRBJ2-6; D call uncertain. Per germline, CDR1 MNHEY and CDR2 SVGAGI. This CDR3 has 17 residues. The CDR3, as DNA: TGTGCCATCAGTTACTTTACCCTACAATCTGGGGCCAACGTCCTGACTTTC. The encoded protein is CAISYFTLQSGANVLTF.

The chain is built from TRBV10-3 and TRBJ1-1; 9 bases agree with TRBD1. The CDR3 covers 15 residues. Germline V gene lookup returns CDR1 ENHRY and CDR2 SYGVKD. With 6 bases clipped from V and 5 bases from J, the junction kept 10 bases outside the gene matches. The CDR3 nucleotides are TGTGCCATCAGGGCCGGGACAGGGCGCGAAACTGAAGCTTTCTTT. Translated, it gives CAIRAGTGRETEAFF.

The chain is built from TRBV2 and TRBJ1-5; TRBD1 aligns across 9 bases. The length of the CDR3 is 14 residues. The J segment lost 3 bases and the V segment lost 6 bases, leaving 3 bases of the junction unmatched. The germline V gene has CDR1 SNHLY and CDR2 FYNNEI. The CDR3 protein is CASRDRGNNQPQHF. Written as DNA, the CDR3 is TGTGCCAGCAGGGACAGGGGCAACAATCAGCCCCAGCATTTT. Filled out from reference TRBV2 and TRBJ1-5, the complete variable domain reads EPEVTQTPSHQVTQMGQEVILRCVPISNHLYFYWYRQILGQKVEFLVSFYNNEISEKSEIFDDQFSVERPDGSNFTLKIRSTKLEDSAMYFCASRDRGNNQPQHFGDGTRLSIL.

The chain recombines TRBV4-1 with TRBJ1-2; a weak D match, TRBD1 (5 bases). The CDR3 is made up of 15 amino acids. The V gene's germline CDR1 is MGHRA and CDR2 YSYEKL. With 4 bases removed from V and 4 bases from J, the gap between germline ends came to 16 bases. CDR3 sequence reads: CASSRAGQGSYGYTF. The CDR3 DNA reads TGCGCCAGCAGCCGAGCAGGGCAGGGATCCTATGGCTACACCTTC.

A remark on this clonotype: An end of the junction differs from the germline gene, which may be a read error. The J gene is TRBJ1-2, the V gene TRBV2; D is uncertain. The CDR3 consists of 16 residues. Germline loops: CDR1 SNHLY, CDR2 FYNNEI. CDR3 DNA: TGTGCCATCAGTGAAGAGTGGTCAGCGGGGAACTATGGCTACACCTTC. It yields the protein CAISEEWSAGNYGYTF.

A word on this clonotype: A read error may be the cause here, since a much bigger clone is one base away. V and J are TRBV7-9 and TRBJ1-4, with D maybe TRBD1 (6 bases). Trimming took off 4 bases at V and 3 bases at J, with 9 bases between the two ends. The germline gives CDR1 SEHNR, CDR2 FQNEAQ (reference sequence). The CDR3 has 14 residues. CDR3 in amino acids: CASSSAGANEKLFF. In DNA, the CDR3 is TGTGCCAGCAGCTCGGCAGGGGCTAATGAAAAACTGTTTTTT.

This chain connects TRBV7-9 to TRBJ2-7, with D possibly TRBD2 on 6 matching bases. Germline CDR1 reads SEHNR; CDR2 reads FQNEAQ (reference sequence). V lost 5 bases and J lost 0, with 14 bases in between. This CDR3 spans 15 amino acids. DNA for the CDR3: TGTGCCAGCAGCCAGCTCCACGGGAGCTCCTACGAGCAGTACTTC. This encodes CASSQLHGSSYEQYF.

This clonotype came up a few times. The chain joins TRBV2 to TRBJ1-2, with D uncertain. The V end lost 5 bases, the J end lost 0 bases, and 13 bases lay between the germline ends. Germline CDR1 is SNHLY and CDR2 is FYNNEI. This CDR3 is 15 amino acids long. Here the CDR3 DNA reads TGTGCCAGCAGTCGGCAGACGACGGCTAACTATGGCTACACCTTC. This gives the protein CASSRQTTANYGYTF.

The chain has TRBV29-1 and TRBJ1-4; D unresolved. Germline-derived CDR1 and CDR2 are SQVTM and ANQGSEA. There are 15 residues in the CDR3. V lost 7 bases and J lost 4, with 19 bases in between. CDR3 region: CSGRFGLLGNEKLFF. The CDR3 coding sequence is TGCAGCGGAAGATTCGGCCTTTTGGGTAATGAAAAACTGTTTTTT. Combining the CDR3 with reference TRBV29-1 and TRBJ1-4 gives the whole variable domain SAVISQKPSRDICQRGTSLTIQCQVDSQVTMMFWYRQQPGQSLTLIATANQGSEATYESGFVIDKFPISRPNLTFSTLTVSNMSPEDSSIYLCSGRFGLLGNEKLFFGSGTQLSVL.

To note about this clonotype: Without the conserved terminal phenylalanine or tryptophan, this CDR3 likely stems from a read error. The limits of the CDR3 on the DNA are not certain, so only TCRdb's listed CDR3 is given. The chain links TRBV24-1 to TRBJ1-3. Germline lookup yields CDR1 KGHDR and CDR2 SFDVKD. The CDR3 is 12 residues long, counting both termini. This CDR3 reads CATSDWGTGDYT.

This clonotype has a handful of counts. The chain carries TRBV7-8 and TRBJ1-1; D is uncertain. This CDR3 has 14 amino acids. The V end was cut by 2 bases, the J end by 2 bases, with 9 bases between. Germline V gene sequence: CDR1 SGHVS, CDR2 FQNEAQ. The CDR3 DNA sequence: TGTGCCAGCAGCTTAATGGCCACTAACACTGAAGCTTTCTTT. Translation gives CASSLMATNTEAFF. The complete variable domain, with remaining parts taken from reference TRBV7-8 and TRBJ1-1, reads GAGVSQSPRYKVAKRGQDVALRCDPISGHVSLFWYQQALGQGPEFLTYFQNEAQLDKSGLPSDRFFAERPEGSVSTLKIQRTQQEDSAVYLCASSLMATNTEAFFGQGTRLTVV.

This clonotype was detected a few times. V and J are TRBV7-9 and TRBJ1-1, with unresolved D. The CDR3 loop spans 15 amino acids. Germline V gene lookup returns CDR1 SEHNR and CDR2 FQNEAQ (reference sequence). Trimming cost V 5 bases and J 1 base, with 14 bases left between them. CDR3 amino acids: CASSPLPLPNTEAFF. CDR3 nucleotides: TGTGCCAGCAGCCCACTGCCGCTTCCGAACACTGAAGCTTTCTTT.

CDR3 protein: CASSAQMTGGGYTF. DNA of the CDR3: TGTGCCAGCAGCGCTCAAATGACAGGGGGCGGCTACACCTTC. The chain recombines TRBV2 with TRBJ1-2; 10 bases are a match to TRBD1. Germline-derived CDR1 and CDR2 are SNHLY and FYNNEI. Trimming removed 6 bases from V and 8 bases from J; junction bases left unmatched: 9. There are 14 residues in the CDR3.